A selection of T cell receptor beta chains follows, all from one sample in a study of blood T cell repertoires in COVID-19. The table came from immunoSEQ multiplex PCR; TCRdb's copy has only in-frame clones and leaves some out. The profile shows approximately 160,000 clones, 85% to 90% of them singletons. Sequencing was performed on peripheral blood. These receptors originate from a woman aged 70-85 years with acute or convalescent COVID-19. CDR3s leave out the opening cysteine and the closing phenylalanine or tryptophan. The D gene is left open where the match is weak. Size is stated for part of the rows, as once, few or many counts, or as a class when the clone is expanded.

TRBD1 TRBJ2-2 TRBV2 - ASSRGQGATTGELF
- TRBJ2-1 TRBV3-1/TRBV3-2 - ASSLPGQYNEQF
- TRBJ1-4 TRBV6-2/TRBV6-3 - ASSARGGREKLF
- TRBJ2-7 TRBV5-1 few ASRVAGLGEQY
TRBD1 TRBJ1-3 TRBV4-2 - ASSIGTGEAGNTIY
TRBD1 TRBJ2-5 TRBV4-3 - ASSQSRGRETQY
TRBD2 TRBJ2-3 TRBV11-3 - ASSAGTSGSIRTDTQY
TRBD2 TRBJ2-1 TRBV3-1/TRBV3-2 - ASSQETLAGASEQF
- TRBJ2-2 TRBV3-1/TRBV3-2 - ASSRRGSTGELF
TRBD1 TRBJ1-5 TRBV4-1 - ASSQDPDRGRQPQH
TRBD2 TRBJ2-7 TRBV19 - ASSVQPGLGGNEQY
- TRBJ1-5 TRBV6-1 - ASSEMPTGSNQPQH
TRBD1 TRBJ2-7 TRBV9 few ASSVGGQGDYEQY
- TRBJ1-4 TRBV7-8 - ASSLALLATNEKLF
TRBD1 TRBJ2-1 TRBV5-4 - ASSLAPQGAAGNEQF
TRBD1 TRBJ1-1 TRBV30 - AWSTGVGNTEAF
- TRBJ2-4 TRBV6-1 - ASSERPRVAKNIQY
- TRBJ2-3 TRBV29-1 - SVEVSIFDTQY
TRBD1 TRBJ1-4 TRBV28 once ASSLLGRGLTNEKLF
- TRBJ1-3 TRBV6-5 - ASSPGLLSGNTIY
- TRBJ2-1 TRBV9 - ASTPLGTVNEQF
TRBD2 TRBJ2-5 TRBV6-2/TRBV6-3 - ASSYQRGRWLETQY
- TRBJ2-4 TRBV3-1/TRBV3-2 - ASSQETGAKNIQY
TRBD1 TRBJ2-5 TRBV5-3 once ARRYRDRDQETQY
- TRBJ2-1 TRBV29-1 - SVPGPSGSYNEQF
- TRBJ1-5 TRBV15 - ATSTLPWQGSRPQH
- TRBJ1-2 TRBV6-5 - ASSYFGRQEQLY
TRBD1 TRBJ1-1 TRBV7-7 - ASSSGQITEAF
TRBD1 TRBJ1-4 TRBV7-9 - ASSRGTEIEKLF
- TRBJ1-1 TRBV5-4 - ASSLREPNTEAF
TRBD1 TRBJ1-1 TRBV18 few ASSPGQGAVSEAF
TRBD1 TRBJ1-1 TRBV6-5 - ASSRDRGRSTEAF
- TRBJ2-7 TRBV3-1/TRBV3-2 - ASSPTEPYEQY
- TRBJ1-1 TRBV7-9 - ASSHGQGNVEAF
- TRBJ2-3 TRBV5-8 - ASSLSGGGTDTQY
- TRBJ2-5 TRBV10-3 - AIRARGGETQY
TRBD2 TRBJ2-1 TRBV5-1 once ASSLSGGSYNEQF
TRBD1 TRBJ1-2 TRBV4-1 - ASSQEPTGGGYYGYT
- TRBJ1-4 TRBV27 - ASSPRPASGGGEKLF
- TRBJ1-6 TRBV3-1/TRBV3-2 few ASAPVGGLVNSPLH
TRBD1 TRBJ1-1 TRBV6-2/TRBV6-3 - ASSYSTGAATEAF